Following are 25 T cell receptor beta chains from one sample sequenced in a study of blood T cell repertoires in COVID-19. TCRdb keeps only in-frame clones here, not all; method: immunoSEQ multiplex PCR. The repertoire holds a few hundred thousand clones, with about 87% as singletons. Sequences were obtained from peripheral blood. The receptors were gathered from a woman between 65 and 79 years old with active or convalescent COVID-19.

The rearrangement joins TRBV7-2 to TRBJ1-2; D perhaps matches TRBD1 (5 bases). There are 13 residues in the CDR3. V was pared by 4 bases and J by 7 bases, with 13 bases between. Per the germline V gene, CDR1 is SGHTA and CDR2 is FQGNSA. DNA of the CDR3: TGTGCCAGCAGCTCGCCCGGGGGACCTGGCTACACCTTC. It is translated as CASSSPGGPGYTF.

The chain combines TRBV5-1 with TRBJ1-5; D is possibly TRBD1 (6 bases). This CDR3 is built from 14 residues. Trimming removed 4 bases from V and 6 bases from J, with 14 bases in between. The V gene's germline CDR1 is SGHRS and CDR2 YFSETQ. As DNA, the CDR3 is TGCGCCAGCAGCCCGGACAGACCAGGTCAGCCCCAGCATTTT. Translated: CASSPDRPGQPQHF.

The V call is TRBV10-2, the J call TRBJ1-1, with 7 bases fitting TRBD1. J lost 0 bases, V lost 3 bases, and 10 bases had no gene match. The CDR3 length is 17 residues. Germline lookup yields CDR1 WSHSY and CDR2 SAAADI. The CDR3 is CASSDLGTVILNTEAFF. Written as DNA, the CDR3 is TGCGCCAGCAGTGATTTGGGGACAGTTATTCTGAACACTGAAGCTTTCTTT.

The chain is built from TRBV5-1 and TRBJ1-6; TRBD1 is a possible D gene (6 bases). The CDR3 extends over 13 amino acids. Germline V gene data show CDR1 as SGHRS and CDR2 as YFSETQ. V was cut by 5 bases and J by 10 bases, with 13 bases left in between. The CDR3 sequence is CASSSRGGSPLHF. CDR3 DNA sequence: TGCGCCAGCAGTTCCAGGGGTGGCTCACCCCTCCACTTT.

DNA of the CDR3: TGTGCCAGCAGCTCGTGGACAGGGGCCGAGCAGTACTTC. Protein: CASSSWTGAEQYF. This chain connects TRBV5-6 to TRBJ2-7; 9 bases map to TRBD1. The CDR3 loop spans 13 amino acids. CDR1 SGHDT and CDR2 YYEEEE come from the germline V gene. V was pared by 3 bases and J by 6 bases, with 4 bases of the junction left unmatched.

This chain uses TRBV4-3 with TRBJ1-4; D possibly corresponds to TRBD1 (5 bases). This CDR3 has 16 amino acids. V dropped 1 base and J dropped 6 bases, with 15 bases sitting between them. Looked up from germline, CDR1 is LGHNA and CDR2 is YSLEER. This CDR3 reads CASSQAASGGDEKLFF. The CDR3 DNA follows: TGCGCCAGCAGCCAAGCGGCTTCGGGGGGAGATGAAAAACTGTTTTTT.

As DNA, the CDR3 is TGTGCCACCTCGTGGGGAGAAGAGACCCAGTACTTC. This sequence encodes CATSWGEETQYF. The chain carries TRBV15 and TRBJ2-5, with D possibly being TRBD2 (5 bases). The germline V gene has CDR1 LNHNV and CDR2 YYDKDF (reference sequence). The CDR3 extends over 12 amino acids. V lost 8 bases and J 3 bases, leaving 10 bases between the germline ends.

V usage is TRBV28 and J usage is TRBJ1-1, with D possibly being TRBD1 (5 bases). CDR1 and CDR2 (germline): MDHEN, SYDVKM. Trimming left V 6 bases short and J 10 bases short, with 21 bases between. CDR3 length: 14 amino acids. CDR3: CASRKPQGFGGAFF. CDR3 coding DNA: TGTGCCAGCAGGAAGCCCCAGGGATTCGGGGGAGCTTTCTTT.

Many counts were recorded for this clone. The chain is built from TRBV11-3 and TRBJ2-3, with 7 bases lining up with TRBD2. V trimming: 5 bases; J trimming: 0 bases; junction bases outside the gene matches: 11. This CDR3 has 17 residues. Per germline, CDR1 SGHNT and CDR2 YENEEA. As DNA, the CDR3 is TGTGCCAGCAGCCCGGGAGCAAGCGGGGCGAGCACAGATACGCAGTATTTT. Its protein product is CASSPGASGASTDTQYF.

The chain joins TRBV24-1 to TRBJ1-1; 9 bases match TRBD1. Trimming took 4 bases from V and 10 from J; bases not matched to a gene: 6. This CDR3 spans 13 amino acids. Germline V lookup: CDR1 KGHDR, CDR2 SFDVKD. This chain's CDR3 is CATSEADRGRAFF. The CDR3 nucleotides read TGTGCCACCAGTGAGGCGGACAGGGGAAGAGCTTTCTTT.

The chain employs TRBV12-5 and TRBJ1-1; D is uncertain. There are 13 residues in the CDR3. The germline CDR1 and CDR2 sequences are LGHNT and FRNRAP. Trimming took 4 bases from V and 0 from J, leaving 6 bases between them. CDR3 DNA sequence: TGTGCTAGTGGTTACAGCTTGAACACTGAAGCTTTCTTT. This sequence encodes CASGYSLNTEAFF. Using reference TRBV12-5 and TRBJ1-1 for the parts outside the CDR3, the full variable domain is DARVTQTPRHKVTEMGQEVTMRCQPILGHNTVFWYRQTMMQGLELLAYFRNRAPLDDSGMPKDRFSAEMPDATLATLKIQPSEPRDSAVYFCASGYSLNTEAFFGQGTRLTVV.

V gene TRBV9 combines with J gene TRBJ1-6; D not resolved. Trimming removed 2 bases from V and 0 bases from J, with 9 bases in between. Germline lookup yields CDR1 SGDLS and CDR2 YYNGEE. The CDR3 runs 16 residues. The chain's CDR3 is CASSVWESSYNSPLHF. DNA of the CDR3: TGTGCCAGCAGCGTTTGGGAGAGCTCCTATAATTCACCCCTCCACTTT.

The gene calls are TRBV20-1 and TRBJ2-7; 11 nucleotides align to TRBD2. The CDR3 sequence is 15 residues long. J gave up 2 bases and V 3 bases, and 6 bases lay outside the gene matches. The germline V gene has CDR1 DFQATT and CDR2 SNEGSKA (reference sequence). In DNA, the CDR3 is TGCAGTGCTAGTGGGATACTAGCGGGAGCCTACGAGCAGTACTTC. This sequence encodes CSASGILAGAYEQYF.

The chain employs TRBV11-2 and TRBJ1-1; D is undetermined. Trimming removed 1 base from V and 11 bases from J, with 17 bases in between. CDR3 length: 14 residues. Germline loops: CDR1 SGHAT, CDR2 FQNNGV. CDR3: CASSLGVTPWRAFF. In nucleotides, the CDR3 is TGTGCCAGCAGCTTAGGGGTGACCCCTTGGCGGGCTTTCTTT.

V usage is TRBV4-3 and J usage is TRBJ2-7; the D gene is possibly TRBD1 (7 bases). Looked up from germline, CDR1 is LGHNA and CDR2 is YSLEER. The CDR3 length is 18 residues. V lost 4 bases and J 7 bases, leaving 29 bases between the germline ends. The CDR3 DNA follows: TGCGCCAGCAGCCCGCACAACCCCCTAGACAGGGACGCGGGGGAGCAGTACTTC. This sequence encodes CASSPHNPLDRDAGEQYF.

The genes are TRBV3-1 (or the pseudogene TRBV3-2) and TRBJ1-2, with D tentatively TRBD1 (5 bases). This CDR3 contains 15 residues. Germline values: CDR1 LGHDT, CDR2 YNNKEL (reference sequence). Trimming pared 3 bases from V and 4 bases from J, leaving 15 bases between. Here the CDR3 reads CASSHRGGEGYGYTF. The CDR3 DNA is TGTGCCAGCAGCCATAGGGGAGGAGAGGGCTATGGCTACACCTTC.

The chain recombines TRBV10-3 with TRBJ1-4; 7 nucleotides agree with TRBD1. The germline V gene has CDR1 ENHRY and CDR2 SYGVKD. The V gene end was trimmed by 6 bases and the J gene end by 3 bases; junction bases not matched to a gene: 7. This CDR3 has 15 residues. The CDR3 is CAISPTTGSNEKLFF. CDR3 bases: TGTGCCATCAGCCCAACGACAGGGTCTAATGAAAAACTGTTTTTT.

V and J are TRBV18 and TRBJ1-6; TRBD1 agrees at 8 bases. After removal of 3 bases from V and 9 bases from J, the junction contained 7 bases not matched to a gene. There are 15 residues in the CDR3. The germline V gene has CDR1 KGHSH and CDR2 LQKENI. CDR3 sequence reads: CASSPSTGGSSPLHF. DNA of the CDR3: TGTGCCAGCTCACCCTCAACAGGGGGGAGTTCACCCCTCCACTTT.

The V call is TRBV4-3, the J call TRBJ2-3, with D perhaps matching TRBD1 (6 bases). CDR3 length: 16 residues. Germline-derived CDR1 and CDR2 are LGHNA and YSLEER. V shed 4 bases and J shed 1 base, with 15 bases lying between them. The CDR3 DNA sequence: TGCGCCAGCAGCCCCAATCCAGGGGCTGGCACAGATACGCAGTATTTT. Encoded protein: CASSPNPGAGTDTQYF.

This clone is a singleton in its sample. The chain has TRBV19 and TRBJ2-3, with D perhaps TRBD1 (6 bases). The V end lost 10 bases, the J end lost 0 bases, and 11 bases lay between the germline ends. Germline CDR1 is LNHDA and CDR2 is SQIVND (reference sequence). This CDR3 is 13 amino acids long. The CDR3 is CATGVASTDTQYF. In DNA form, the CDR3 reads TGTGCCACAGGGGTAGCTAGCACAGATACGCAGTATTTT.

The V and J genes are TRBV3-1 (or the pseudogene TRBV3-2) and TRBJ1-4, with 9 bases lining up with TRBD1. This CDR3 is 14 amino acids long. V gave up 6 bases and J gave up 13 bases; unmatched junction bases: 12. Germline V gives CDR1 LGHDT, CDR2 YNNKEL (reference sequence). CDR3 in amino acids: CASRPGTGPSGLFF. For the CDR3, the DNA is TGTGCCAGCAGACCCGGGACAGGGCCGAGCGGACTGTTTTTT.

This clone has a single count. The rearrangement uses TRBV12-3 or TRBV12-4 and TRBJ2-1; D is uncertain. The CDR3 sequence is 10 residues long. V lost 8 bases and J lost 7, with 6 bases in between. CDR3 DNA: TGTGCCAGCGGCAGAAATGAGCAGTTCTTC. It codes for CASGRNEQFF.

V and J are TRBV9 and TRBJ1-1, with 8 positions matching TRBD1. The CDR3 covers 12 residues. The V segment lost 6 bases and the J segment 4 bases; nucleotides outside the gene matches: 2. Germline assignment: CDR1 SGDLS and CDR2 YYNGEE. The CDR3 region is CASTQGGTEAFF. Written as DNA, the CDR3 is TGTGCCAGCACACAGGGGGGCACTGAAGCTTTCTTT.

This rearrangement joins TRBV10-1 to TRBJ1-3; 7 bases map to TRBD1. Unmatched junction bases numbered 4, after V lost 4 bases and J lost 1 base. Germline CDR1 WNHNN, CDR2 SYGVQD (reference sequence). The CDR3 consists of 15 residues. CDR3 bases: TGCGCCAGCAGTGGACAGACAGGGTCTGGAAACACCATATATTTT. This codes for CASSGQTGSGNTIYF.

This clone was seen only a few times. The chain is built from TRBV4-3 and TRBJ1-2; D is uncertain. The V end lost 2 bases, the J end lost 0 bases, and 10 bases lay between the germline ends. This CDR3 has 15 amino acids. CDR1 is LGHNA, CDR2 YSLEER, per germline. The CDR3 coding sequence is TGCGCCAGCAGCCAATATCGGGGTTCTAACTATGGCTACACCTTC. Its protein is CASSQYRGSNYGYTF.